These 24 T cell receptor beta chains came from one sample sequenced in a study of OX40 agonist ivuxolimab in advanced cancers. The method behind the library was the immunoSEQ multiplex PCR assay. The table comes from immuneACCESS by way of TCRdb, which keeps in-frame sequences with V and J called. Part of the clones is missing from these tables; in studies checked, under half for an unresolved V gene and the rest for unknown reasons. The sample table holds more than 20,000 clones, of which around 75% were seen once. Of the sample, 15% to 20% falls within the top ten clones. The sample in question was CD4+ or CD8+ T cells sorted from blood, obtained in a trial of the OX40 agonist ivuxolimab. The receptors were gathered from an adult with an advanced solid tumor such as melanoma, head and neck, liver or kidney cancer.

The V and J genes are TRBV29-1 and TRBJ2-1; D is perhaps TRBD2 (7 bases). Germline CDR1 reads SQVTM; CDR2 reads ANQGSEA. Trimming took 8 bases from V and 0 from J, leaving 14 bases between them. The CDR3 has 14 amino acids. The CDR3 sequence is CSSDGGHSYNEQFF. The CDR3 DNA reads as TGCAGCTCCGACGGGGGGCACTCCTACAATGAGCAGTTCTTC.

The genes are TRBV7-3 and TRBJ2-7; 8 nucleotides align to TRBD1. Germline CDR1 SGHTA, CDR2 FQGTGA. This CDR3 is built from 15 residues. Germline trimming cut 2 bases from V and 5 bases from J; bases unmatched to any gene: 8. The CDR3 DNA reads TGTGCCAGCAGCTTATCCCAGGCAGGGGGCGACGAGCAGTACTTC. Translation: CASSLSQAGGDEQYF.

This CDR3 reads CASRLDRPAEAFF. The CDR3, as DNA: TGCGCCAGCAGACTTGACAGGCCGGCTGAAGCTTTCTTT. This chain uses TRBV5-1 with TRBJ1-1, with D perhaps matching TRBD1 (6 bases). Germline CDR1 and CDR2: SGHRS and YFSETQ. The V end was cut by 5 bases, the J end by 6 bases, with 14 bases between. This CDR3 spans 13 amino acids.

The chain employs TRBV4-1 and TRBJ1-2; the D gene is possibly TRBD1 (5 bases). V was trimmed by 4 bases and J by 7 bases, leaving 31 bases between them. Germline V gene data show CDR1 as MGHRA and CDR2 as YSYEKL. The CDR3 is made up of 19 amino acids. CDR3 nucleotide sequence: TGCGCCAGCAGCCCCTCACCCATGGGGACGTCGGTACTGGGGGTTGGCTACACCTTC. Translated, it gives CASSPSPMGTSVLGVGYTF.

The V call is TRBV9, the J call TRBJ2-4, with 9 bases aligning to TRBD1. V gave up 4 bases and J gave up 7 bases; unmatched junction bases: 6. This CDR3 has 14 amino acids. Germline V gives CDR1 SGDLS, CDR2 YYNGEE. Here the CDR3 DNA reads TGTGCCAGCAGCTCGGGACAGGGAGAGAACATTCAGTACTTC. Translation: CASSSGQGENIQYF.

This chain uses TRBV27 with TRBJ2-7; TRBD1 might be the D (6 bases). Germline CDR1 and CDR2: MNHEY and SMNVEV (reference sequence). V gave up 5 bases and J gave up 0 bases, with 14 bases separating them. The CDR3 totals 15 residues. This CDR3 reads CASSPRDMSSYEQYF. CDR3 nucleotide sequence: TGTGCCAGCAGTCCCCGGGACATGAGCTCCTACGAGCAGTACTTC.

In DNA, the CDR3 is TGTGCCAGCAGCCCCTCGGTCGAGGATACGCAGTATTTT. Protein product: CASSPSVEDTQYF. V and J are TRBV13 and TRBJ2-3; D uncertain. V lost 5 bases, J lost 6 bases, and 12 bases lay in between. The germline V gene encodes CDR1 PRHDT and CDR2 FYEKMQ (reference sequence). The CDR3 consists of 13 residues.

The gene calls are TRBV25-1 and TRBJ1-2; D remains ambiguous. Trimming removed 1 base from V and 6 bases from J, with 18 bases in between. Germline values: CDR1 MGHDK, CDR2 SYGVNS. This CDR3 spans 16 amino acids. The CDR3 DNA reads TGTGCCAGCAGTGAATTGGGCTACGAGACTCCGGATGGCTACACCTTC. Translated: CASSELGYETPDGYTF.

This clone was detected only a few times. The genes are TRBV9 and TRBJ2-5; 8 positions match TRBD2. The V and J ends lost 4 bases and 4 bases, in that order; junction bases with no gene match: 12. The CDR3 has 16 residues. Germline CDR1 reads SGDLS; CDR2 reads YYNGEE. CDR3 sequence reads: CASSSDSGALAETQYF. DNA for the CDR3: TGTGCCAGCAGCTCCGATAGCGGGGCGTTGGCAGAGACCCAGTACTTC.

This clone was observed a handful of times. The rearrangement links TRBV7-2 to TRBJ1-6; unclear D gene. This CDR3 has 17 residues. The germline V gene has CDR1 SGHTA and CDR2 FQGNSA. V lost 5 bases, J lost 4 bases, and 18 bases lay in between. The CDR3 region has the DNA TGTGCCAGCAGCCTCAGACCACTTGGAATTTATAATTCACCCCTCCACTTT. Translating gives CASSLRPLGIYNSPLHF.

This chain links TRBV13 with TRBJ2-7; TRBD1 agrees at 10 bases. J lost 3 bases, V lost 4 bases, and 6 bases had no gene match. Germline assignment: CDR1 PRHDT and CDR2 FYEKMQ (reference sequence). This CDR3 contains 15 residues. Here the CDR3 reads CASSSGGTGDYEQYF. The CDR3 DNA reads as TGTGCCAGCAGCTCAGGGGGGACAGGGGACTACGAGCAGTACTTC.

The V call is TRBV4-3, the J call TRBJ2-7; D is undetermined. From germline, CDR1 is LGHNA and CDR2 YSLEER. This CDR3 contains 15 residues. Trimming cost V 3 bases and J 0 bases, with 12 bases left between them. The CDR3 DNA is TGCGCCAGCAGCCAGGGCAACTTCTTCTCCTACGAGCAGTACTTC. Residues: CASSQGNFFSYEQYF.

CDR3 bases: TGTGCCAGCGGGTCTTTAGCGGGGCCCTCCTACAATGAGCAGTTCTTC. This translates into CASGSLAGPSYNEQFF. The V and J genes are TRBV7-9 and TRBJ2-1; 8 bases agree with TRBD2. The V segment lost 8 bases and the J segment 0 bases; nucleotides outside the gene matches: 9. Germline CDR1 and CDR2: SEHNR and FQNEAQ (reference sequence). This CDR3 is 16 amino acids long.

V and J are TRBV6-6 and TRBJ2-6; D is possibly TRBD1 (5 bases). The CDR3 contains 15 residues. Germline CDR1 is MNHNY and CDR2 is SVGAGI (reference sequence). Deletions cut 7 bases from V and 1 base from J, with 11 bases between. CDR3 nucleotides: TGTGCCAGCACTTCAGGGTCATCTGGGGCCAACGTCCTGACTTTC. It encodes CASTSGSSGANVLTF.

The chain couples TRBV9 to TRBJ2-3; tentative D call: TRBD2 (5 bases). There are 15 residues in the CDR3. Germline values: CDR1 SGDLS, CDR2 YYNGEE. Deletions cut 0 bases from V and 2 bases from J, with 10 bases between. The CDR3 DNA reads TGTGCCAGCAGCGTAGTACCGGGGATCACAGATACGCAGTATTTT. Its protein is CASSVVPGITDTQYF.

V gene TRBV23-1 combines with J gene TRBJ1-6; D is uncertain. Being an ORF, TRBV23-1 has a function that is uncertain. V was trimmed by 7 bases and J by 13 bases, leaving 5 bases between them. The CDR3 contains 9 residues. The CDR3 spells CASKLPLHF. The CDR3 nucleotides are TGCGCCAGCAAGCTCCCCCTCCACTTT.

This sequence joins TRBV28 and TRBJ2-1; D is unresolved. The CDR3 extends over 11 amino acids. Trimming pared 6 bases from V and 7 bases from J, leaving 7 bases between. Germline values: CDR1 MDHEN, CDR2 SYDVKM. The CDR3 here is CASSPSNEQFF. In DNA, the CDR3 is TGTGCCAGCAGCCCCAGTAATGAGCAGTTCTTC.

The chain has TRBV30 and TRBJ1-5; D is possibly TRBD1 (5 bases). The CDR3 covers 15 residues. With 4 bases removed from V and 3 bases from J, the gap between germline ends came to 16 bases. Per germline, CDR1 GTSNPN and CDR2 SVGIG (reference sequence). The CDR3 loop is CAWTPSPGSNQPQHF. DNA for the CDR3: TGTGCCTGGACTCCAAGTCCAGGGTCCAATCAGCCCCAGCATTTT. Combining the CDR3 with reference TRBV30 and TRBJ1-5 gives the whole variable domain SQTIHQWPATLVQPVGSPLSLECTVEGTSNPNLYWYRQAAGRGLQLLFYSVGIGQISSEVPQNLSASRPQDRQFILSSKKLLLSDSGFYLCAWTPSPGSNQPQHFGDGTRLSIL.

This rearrangement joins TRBV27 to TRBJ2-7; 10 bases are shared with TRBD1. The germline V gene encodes CDR1 MNHEY and CDR2 SMNVEV (reference sequence). CDR3 length: 14 amino acids. The junction had 5 bases not matched to a gene; V was cut back by 7 bases and J by 2 bases. CDR3 loop: CASTRTGGTYEQYF. The CDR3 DNA sequence: TGTGCCAGCACCCGGACAGGGGGGACCTACGAGCAGTACTTC.

This chain joins TRBV9 and TRBJ2-3, with D unclear. V was clipped by 2 bases and J by 2 bases, with 9 bases between them. Germline V gives CDR1 SGDLS, CDR2 YYNGEE. The CDR3 has 14 amino acids. The CDR3 DNA is TGTGCCAGCAGCGTGGACCAGAACACAGATACGCAGTATTTT. As protein: CASSVDQNTDTQYF. The complete variable domain, with remaining parts taken from reference TRBV9 and TRBJ2-3, reads DSGVTQTPKHLITATGQRVTLRCSPRSGDLSVYWYQQSLDQGLQFLIQYYNGEERAKGNILERFSAQQFPDLHSELNLSSLELGDSALYFCASSVDQNTDTQYFGPGTRLTVL.

The chain links TRBV6-6 to TRBJ2-7; D gene ambiguous. CDR1 MNHNY and CDR2 SVGAGI come from the germline V gene (reference sequence). CDR3 size: 12 residues. Trimming stripped 2 bases from V and 5 bases from J, with 7 bases between. CDR3 sequence (DNA): TGTGCCAGCAGTTACCGTTTGAACGAGCAGTACTTC. Its translation: CASSYRLNEQYF.

As to this clone: The junction differs from germline at one of its ends, possibly a read error. The chain carries TRBV7-7 and TRBJ2-5; unclear D gene. Germline CDR1 and CDR2: SSHAT and FNYEAQ (reference sequence). The CDR3 loop spans 13 amino acids. The CDR3 DNA reads TGTGCTAGCAGCGCGCGGTTCCCAGAGACCCAGTACTTC. Translating gives CASSARFPETQYF. Drawing the rest from reference TRBV7-7 and TRBJ2-5, the complete variable domain is GAGVSQSPRYKVTKRGQDVTLRCDPISSHATLYWYQQALGQGPEFLTYFNYEAQPDKSGLPSDRFSAERPEGSISTLTIQRTEQRDSAMYRCASSARFPETQYFGPGTRLLVL.

J is TRBJ1-2 and V is TRBV27; D not certain. V lost 5 bases and J lost 6, with 16 bases in between. The germline gives CDR1 MNHEY, CDR2 SMNVEV (reference sequence). This CDR3 is 14 amino acids long. The CDR3 bases are TGTGCCAGCAGTCACCTCGGCGGGGTCCATGGCTACACCTTC. Translating gives CASSHLGGVHGYTF.

V usage is TRBV9 and J usage is TRBJ2-1; D is perhaps TRBD2 (6 bases). V lost 4 bases to trimming and J lost 9 bases, with 17 bases between them. Germline V gene sequence: CDR1 SGDLS, CDR2 YYNGEE. There are 14 residues in the CDR3. The chain's CDR3 is CASSYTGGRGEQFF. CDR3 DNA: TGTGCCAGCAGCTACACCGGGGGACGGGGTGAGCAGTTCTTC.